This is a list of T cell receptor beta chains from one sample in a study of T cells in Graves' hyperthyroidism and ophthalmopathy. TCRdb reprocessed the multiplex PCR reads with MiXCR, giving one entry per CDR3 protein. Of a few hundred thousand distinct CDR3 sequences in the sample, about a sixth are singletons; the top ten hold around 47%. Input material: blood. Receptor source: a man aged 35-49 years with Graves' hyperthyroidism. Both conserved end residues are part of each CDR3. D genes are given only for firm matches. The size field is filled for only some rows; it gives once, few, many or a size class.

D,V,size,J,DNA,CDR3
TRBD1,TRBV7-3,.,TRBJ1-2,TGTGCCAGCAGCAGTCAGGGGGCTGGAAGTGGCTACACCTTC,CASSSQGAGSGYTF
.,TRBV20-1,many,TRBJ1-2,TGCAGTGCTAGATGGGGTTCCTATGGCTACACCTTC,CSARWGSYGYTF
.,TRBV20-1,many,TRBJ1-3,TGCAGTGCTAGTCCGAGCTCAGGAAACACCATATATTTT,CSASPSSGNTIYF
.,TRBV7-9,many,TRBJ2-3,TGTGCCAGCAGCTTTATCAACGCAGATACGCAGTATTTT,CASSFINADTQYF
.,TRBV7-9,few,TRBJ1-4,TGTGCCAGCAGCCCGGACTCTGCAGGGGAAAAACTGTTTTTT,CASSPDSAGEKLFF
TRBD1,TRBV12-3/TRBV12-4,many,TRBJ1-1,TGTGCCAGCAGCTATCCTGAGAGGGGGCGAGACACTGAAGCTTTCTTT,CASSYPERGRDTEAFF
.,TRBV18,many,TRBJ2-3,TGTGCCAGCTCACCCTTCCTTGGGGGTGGAGATACGCAGTATTTT,CASSPFLGGGDTQYF
.,TRBV3-1,many,TRBJ2-1,TGTGCCAGCAGCCAAGGACCAGCGGGCTACAATGAGCAGTTCTTC,CASSQGPAGYNEQFF
.,TRBV5-1,many,TRBJ2-6,TGCGCCAGCAGCTTGGTGGACTCTGGGGCCAACGTCCTGACTTTC,CASSLVDSGANVLTF
.,TRBV7-9,many,TRBJ2-2,TGTGCCAGCAGCATACCCCGCGGTGAAGGTCACACCGGGGAGCTGTTTTTT,CASSIPRGEGHTGELFF
.,TRBV28,.,TRBJ1-4,TGTGCCAGCAGTCTCCTAACTGAAAAACTGTTTTTT,CASSLLTEKLFF
TRBD2,TRBV7-3,.,TRBJ2-7,TGTGCCAGCAGCCGACTAGCGGGTACCTACGAGCAGTACTTC,CASSRLAGTYEQYF
.,TRBV7-3,many,TRBJ1-1,TGTGCCAGCAGCTTAATAGCCAGGTCTGAAGCTTTCTTT,CASSLIARSEAFF
.,TRBV11-2,.,TRBJ2-3,TGTGCCAGCAGGATCTACGGGTACACAGATACGCAGTATTTT,CASRIYGYTDTQYF
.,TRBV3-1,many,TRBJ2-7,TGTGCCAGCAGCCAAGGGGGCCACGAGCAGTACTTC,CASSQGGHEQYF
TRBD1,TRBV28,many,TRBJ1-4,TGTGCCAGCAGTGGACAGGGGGCGAGGGAAAAACTGTTTTTT,CASSGQGAREKLFF
TRBD2,TRBV6-2/TRBV6-3,.,TRBJ2-7,TGTGCCAGCAGTTATTCTAGCGGGGGTCCCTACGAGCAGTACTTC,CASSYSSGGPYEQYF
.,TRBV18,many,TRBJ2-7,TGTGCCAGCTCACCAAAGAAGGGACCGGACGAGCAGTACTTC,CASSPKKGPDEQYF
.,TRBV20-1,many,TRBJ1-2,TGCAGTGCTAGAGATCAAGGGGCGCCAGCTAACTATGGCTACACCTTC,CSARDQGAPANYGYTF
.,TRBV29-1,.,TRBJ2-3,TGCGGCGTTGAATCAGGAGGACGGGATACGCAGTATTTT,CGVESGGRDTQYF
.,TRBV7-2,many,TRBJ2-7,TGTGCCAGCAGCCCGCGACTGAAGGTCTACGAGCAGTACTTC,CASSPRLKVYEQYF
.,TRBV5-1,once,TRBJ2-3,TGCGCCAGCAGCTTGTCAGGGGCGCCCCCAGATACGCAGTATTTT,CASSLSGAPPDTQYF
.,TRBV5-1,.,TRBJ2-3,TGCGCCAGCAGCTTGGGCGGTGCGACTAGTCTGGCCACAGATACGCAGTATTTT,CASSLGGATSLATDTQYF
.,TRBV2,many,TRBJ2-1,TGTGCCAGCATGGAAGACCGACTTGAGCAGTTCTTC,CASMEDRLEQFF
.,TRBV7-9,few,TRBJ1-6,TGTGCCAGCAGCCCTTTAAACAGGAATTCACCCCTCCACTTT,CASSPLNRNSPLHF
TRBD1,TRBV30,many,TRBJ1-2,TGTGCCTGGAGCGCCGACAGGGACCATGGCTACACCTTC,CAWSADRDHGYTF
TRBD2,TRBV7-9,many,TRBJ2-5,TGTGCCAGCAGCTTCCAGGGAGGGAGGGAGACCCAGTACTTC,CASSFQGGRETQYF
.,TRBV10-3,many,TRBJ2-7,TGTGCCATCAGTGAATCAGGGAGAGGTCACGAGCAGTACTTC,CAISESGRGHEQYF
TRBD2,TRBV20-1,many,TRBJ2-3,TGCAGTGCTAGAGGACTAGCGGGGAATACGCAGTATTTT,CSARGLAGNTQYF
.,TRBV30,.,TRBJ1-3,TGTGCCTGGGGCAAGATGAGGGCCTCTGGAAACACCATATATTTT,CAWGKMRASGNTIYF
.,TRBV19,many,TRBJ1-1,TGTGCCAGTACCCGATACAGGCTGGGGAACACTGAAGCTTTCTTT,CASTRYRLGNTEAFF
.,TRBV30,many,TRBJ1-5,TGTGCCTGGAGTGGACAGGAAGGCAAGCCCCAGCATTTT,CAWSGQEGKPQHF